This is a list of T cell receptor beta chains from one sample in a study of blood T cell repertoires in COVID-19. The data were produced by immunoSEQ multiplex PCR, yet TCRdb's version contains in-frame clones alone and is incomplete. This sample yields 110,000 or so clones, of which approximately 84% are seen a single time; roughly 1.6% belongs to the top ten. Sequencing was performed on peripheral blood. All receptors come from a man aged 50 to 59 with acute or convalescent COVID-19. The CDR3 runs from the conserved cysteine through the conserved F or W. The order of the fields is J gene, V gene, clone size, D gene, CDR3 protein, CDR3 DNA. A D gene is named only where the DNA matches it firmly. Clone size is not always given. Where it is, it says once, few, many or a class for expanded clones.

J: TRBJ1-4; V: TRBV6-1; size: NA; D: TRBD1; CDR3: CASSEGQGELIEKLFF; DNA: TGTGCCAGCAGTGAGGGACAGGGCGAATTAATCGAAAAACTGTTTTTT
J: TRBJ2-1; V: TRBV6-5; size: NA; D: NA; CDR3: CASSYSGVRNEQFF; DNA: TGTGCCAGCAGTTACTCAGGGGTTCGCAATGAGCAGTTCTTC
J: TRBJ2-2; V: TRBV19; size: NA; D: NA; CDR3: CASSIAPTPGELFF; DNA: TGTGCCAGTAGTATAGCGCCTACCCCGGGGGAGCTGTTTTTT
J: TRBJ1-3; V: TRBV3-1/TRBV3-2; size: NA; D: NA; CDR3: CASSQEPGHSGNTIYF; DNA: TGTGCCAGCAGCCAAGAGCCAGGGCACTCTGGAAACACCATATATTTT
J: TRBJ1-1; V: TRBV5-4; size: once; D: TRBD1; CDR3: CASSFPEKTGEGTEAFF; DNA: TGTGCCAGCAGCTTTCCGGAAAAGACAGGGGAGGGCACTGAAGCTTTCTTT
J: TRBJ1-2; V: TRBV2; size: NA; D: NA; CDR3: CASSEGQNLPYGYTF; DNA: TGTGCCAGCAGTGAGGGCCAAAATCTCCCCTATGGCTACACCTTC
J: TRBJ1-1; V: TRBV7-3; size: NA; D: NA; CDR3: CASSLTGHPNTEAFF; DNA: TGTGCCAGCAGCTTAACAGGACACCCGAACACTGAAGCTTTCTTT
J: TRBJ2-7; V: TRBV7-9; size: NA; D: TRBD1; CDR3: CASSAGTGAYEQYF; DNA: TGTGCCAGCAGCGCCGGGACAGGGGCCTACGAGCAGTACTTC
J: TRBJ1-5; V: TRBV6-6; size: few; D: TRBD1; CDR3: CASREQGTSLNQPQHF; DNA: TGTGCCAGCAGAGAACAGGGGACTTCTCTAAATCAGCCCCAGCATTTT
J: TRBJ1-2; V: TRBV11-3; size: NA; D: TRBD1; CDR3: CASSLAPDRGDYGYTF; DNA: TGTGCCAGCAGCTTAGCCCCGGACAGGGGAGACTATGGCTACACCTTC
J: TRBJ2-5; V: TRBV9; size: once; D: TRBD2; CDR3: CASTRLAGGPGETQYF; DNA: TGTGCCAGCACCCGACTAGCGGGGGGTCCTGGCGAGACCCAGTACTTC
J: TRBJ1-4; V: TRBV9; size: NA; D: TRBD1; CDR3: CASSVGTGLINERLFF; DNA: TGTGCCAGCAGCGTGGGGACAGGATTGATTAATGAAAGACTGTTTTTT
J: TRBJ1-2; V: TRBV5-1; size: NA; D: TRBD1; CDR3: CASRSIEGGDYGYTF; DNA: TGCGCCAGCAGGTCCATTGAAGGGGGCGACTATGGCTACACCTTC
J: TRBJ1-4; V: TRBV19; size: few; D: TRBD1; CDR3: CASSTSLTGENEKLFF; DNA: TGTGCCAGTAGTACTTCGCTGACAGGGGAAAATGAAAAACTGTTTTTT
J: TRBJ1-5; V: TRBV6-6; size: NA; D: NA; CDR3: CASSWSREGNQPQHF; DNA: TGTGCCAGCAGTTGGTCCAGGGAGGGCAATCAGCCCCAGCATTTT
J: TRBJ2-2; V: TRBV5-6; size: few; D: TRBD2; CDR3: CASSLAGGPIGELFF; DNA: TGTGCCAGCAGTCTAGCGGGGGGGCCGATCGGGGAGCTGTTTTTT
J: TRBJ1-2; V: TRBV30; size: NA; D: NA; CDR3: CAWDEWENYGYTF; DNA: TGTGCCTGGGATGAATGGGAGAACTATGGCTACACCTTC
J: TRBJ2-5; V: TRBV7-8; size: NA; D: NA; CDR3: CASSLEPTLARMETQYF; DNA: TGTGCCAGCAGCTTAGAGCCCACCCTAGCTAGAATGGAGACCCAGTACTTC
J: TRBJ1-5; V: TRBV19; size: NA; D: NA; CDR3: CASSIEAGNQPQHF; DNA: TGTGCCAGTAGTATAGAGGCAGGGAATCAGCCCCAGCATTTT
J: TRBJ2-1; V: TRBV27; size: NA; D: NA; CDR3: CASGLQDSYNEQFF; DNA: TGTGCCAGTGGTCTCCAGGACTCCTACAATGAGCAGTTCTTC
J: TRBJ1-1; V: TRBV9; size: NA; D: NA; CDR3: CASSVGAGEAFF; DNA: TGTGCCAGCAGCGTAGGCGCGGGAGAAGCTTTCTTT
J: TRBJ2-3; V: TRBV2; size: NA; D: TRBD2; CDR3: CASRLGGEGDTQYF; DNA: TGTGCCAGCAGATTGGGGGGGGAGGGAGATACGCAGTATTTT
J: TRBJ2-3; V: TRBV4-1; size: NA; D: NA; CDR3: CASSQDYADTQYF; DNA: TGCGCCAGCAGCCAAGATTACGCGGATACGCAGTATTTT
J: TRBJ1-1; V: TRBV28; size: NA; D: NA; CDR3: CASMSRSTEAFF; DNA: TGTGCCAGCATGAGTCGGAGCACTGAAGCTTTCTTT
J: TRBJ2-2; V: TRBV6-5; size: NA; D: TRBD2; CDR3: CASSYSLAENTGELFF; DNA: TGTGCCAGCAGTTACTCCCTAGCGGAGAACACCGGGGAGCTGTTTTTT
J: TRBJ1-1; V: TRBV6-6; size: NA; D: NA; CDR3: CASTLLGVAEAFF; DNA: TGTGCCAGCACCCTCTTAGGAGTGGCTGAAGCTTTCTTT
J: TRBJ2-3; V: TRBV9; size: once; D: TRBD2; CDR3: CASSADISGGTDTQYF; DNA: TGTGCCAGCAGCGCAGATATAAGCGGGGGCACAGATACGCAGTATTTT
J: TRBJ2-7; V: TRBV5-1; size: NA; D: NA; CDR3: CASSLKGEQYF; DNA: TGCGCCAGCAGCTTGAAGGGGGAGCAGTACTTC
J: TRBJ1-3; V: TRBV3-1/TRBV3-2; size: NA; D: TRBD1; CDR3: CASSRRQGAGGNTIYF; DNA: TGTGCCAGCAGCCGAAGACAGGGGGCAGGTGGAAACACCATATATTTT
J: TRBJ1-2; V: TRBV5-5; size: NA; D: NA; CDR3: CASSLGAGVSYGYTF; DNA: TGTGCCAGCAGCTTGGGGGCAGGGGTTAGCTATGGCTACACCTTC
J: TRBJ1-5; V: TRBV28; size: once; D: NA; CDR3: CASSSPGSYSNQPQHF; DNA: TGTGCCAGCAGTTCCCCAGGTAGTTATAGCAATCAGCCCCAGCATTTT
J: TRBJ1-3; V: TRBV5-1; size: NA; D: NA; CDR3: CASSEGGSGNTIYF; DNA: TGCGCCAGCAGTGAGGGGGGGTCTGGAAACACCATATATTTT
J: TRBJ1-6; V: TRBV5-6; size: NA; D: TRBD1; CDR3: CASSLPPGQGARSPLHF; DNA: TGTGCCAGCAGCTTGCCCCCGGGACAGGGGGCTCGATCACCCCTCCACTTT
J: TRBJ1-4; V: TRBV10-3; size: NA; D: NA; CDR3: CAISDTPGKLFF; DNA: TGTGCCATCAGTGACACTCCAGGAAAACTGTTTTTT
J: TRBJ1-1; V: TRBV4-1; size: few; D: NA; CDR3: CASSQDGQGRGTEAFF; DNA: TGCGCCAGCAGCCAAGATGGGCAGGGGAGAGGTACTGAAGCTTTCTTT
J: TRBJ2-3; V: TRBV5-1; size: once; D: NA; CDR3: CASSVSTSTDTQYF; DNA: TGCGCCAGCAGCGTTTCGACTAGCACAGATACGCAGTATTTT
J: TRBJ2-7; V: TRBV6-5; size: few; D: TRBD1; CDR3: CASTPPGQGYEQYF; DNA: TGTGCCAGCACTCCGCCGGGACAGGGGTACGAGCAGTACTTC
J: TRBJ1-2; V: TRBV9; size: once; D: NA; CDR3: CASSVSNNRDNLNYGYTF; DNA: TGTGCCAGCAGCGTAAGCAACAACCGGGACAACCTTAACTATGGCTACACCTTC
J: TRBJ1-2; V: TRBV3-1/TRBV3-2; size: NA; D: NA; CDR3: CASSPRTPYPHGYTF; DNA: TGTGCCAGCAGCCCTCGGACACCCTACCCCCATGGCTACACCTTC
J: TRBJ2-2; V: TRBV14; size: NA; D: NA; CDR3: CASSPHWAPTGELFF; DNA: TGTGCCAGCAGCCCCCATTGGGCCCCCACCGGGGAGCTGTTTTTT
J: TRBJ2-7; V: TRBV24-1; size: NA; D: NA; CDR3: CARGHLPYEQYF; DNA: TGTGCCAGAGGGCATCTCCCCTACGAGCAGTACTTC
J: TRBJ1-1; V: TRBV19; size: NA; D: NA; CDR3: CASTSQGPEAFF; DNA: TGTGCCAGTACAAGTCAGGGGCCTGAAGCTTTCTTT
J: TRBJ2-2; V: TRBV4-1; size: NA; D: TRBD2; CDR3: CASRRLAGNTGELFF; DNA: TGCGCCAGCAGGAGACTAGCGGGGAACACCGGGGAGCTGTTTTTT
J: TRBJ1-1; V: TRBV11-2; size: NA; D: NA; CDR3: CASSPGLRTEAFF; DNA: TGTGCCAGCAGCCCAGGGCTAAGGACTGAAGCTTTCTTT
J: TRBJ1-1; V: TRBV5-1; size: NA; D: NA; CDR3: CASSLEGRGENTEAFF; DNA: TGCGCCAGCAGCTTGGAGGGTCGGGGTGAGAACACTGAAGCTTTCTTT
J: TRBJ2-4; V: TRBV11-2; size: NA; D: NA; CDR3: CASSRAGRGSLQYF; DNA: TGTGCCAGCAGCCGGGCGGGCAGGGGAAGTCTTCAGTACTTC
J: TRBJ2-4; V: TRBV4-1; size: NA; D: TRBD2; CDR3: CASSQVVAGGDIQYF; DNA: TGCGCCAGCAGCCAAGTGGTAGCGGGGGGGGACATTCAGTACTTC
J: TRBJ1-1; V: TRBV7-8; size: NA; D: NA; CDR3: CASSLAGAPLNTEAFF; DNA: TGTGCCAGCAGCTTAGCGGGGGCCCCCTTGAACACTGAAGCTTTCTTT
J: TRBJ1-5; V: TRBV10-3; size: NA; D: NA; CDR3: CAISVGGGNQPQHF; DNA: TGTGCCATCAGTGTAGGGGGGGGAAATCAGCCCCAGCATTTT
J: TRBJ1-2; V: TRBV9; size: NA; D: NA; CDR3: CASSVAAGTRGNYGYTF; DNA: TGTGCCAGCAGCGTAGCCGCCGGCACCAGGGGTAACTATGGCTACACCTTC
J: TRBJ1-1; V: TRBV6-1; size: NA; D: NA; CDR3: CASSEGALGGTEAFF; DNA: TGTGCCAGCAGTGAAGGCGCTTTGGGGGGCACTGAAGCTTTCTTT
J: TRBJ1-1; V: TRBV27; size: NA; D: TRBD1; CDR3: CASYPQDRGPRTEAFF; DNA: TGTGCCAGCTACCCGCAGGACAGGGGCCCCCGGACTGAAGCTTTCTTT
J: TRBJ2-1; V: TRBV5-1; size: few; D: TRBD1; CDR3: CASSWTGTGKNEQFF; DNA: TGCGCCAGCAGCTGGACCGGGACAGGGAAGAATGAGCAGTTCTTC
J: TRBJ1-1; V: TRBV28; size: NA; D: NA; CDR3: CASSLGGTMNTEAFF; DNA: TGTGCCAGCAGTTTAGGGGGGACCATGAACACTGAAGCTTTCTTT